This T cell receptor beta chain was documented in a study of identical twins. Points from the study as a whole: Abundant beta clonotypes from cord blood bore fewer insertions; memory repertoires lacked this pattern. For out-of-frame beta sequences, excess twin sharing was weaker. Not following the same donors, the study drew its conclusions from cross-sectional statistical analysis.

Remarks on this clonotype: As yet, its antigen is unknown. The junction shows a germline mismatch at one end, possibly a read error.

The CDR3 is 14 residues long. The germline V gene has CDR1 SEHNR and CDR2 FQNEAQ (reference sequence). Using its own MiXCR run on the 5' RACE reads, TCRdb lists one record per CDR3 protein. Among over 500,000 distinct CDR3 sequences listed, roughly 21% were seen once. This same sample was also taken into another study, of T cells expressing NK-cell markers.

This chain uses TRBV7-9 with TRBJ2-2; 9 bases fit TRBD1. This TCR was sampled from a young woman in good health. Material: CD4+ T cells sorted from blood. Here the CDR3 reads CASSPTGGERGGTF. For the CDR3, the DNA is TGTGCCAGCAGCCCTACAGGGGGCGAACGGGGAGGAACTTTT.